This T cell receptor (beta chain) was obtained from a study of cytomegalovirus exposure and HLA in healthy donors. Overall study: As an earlier analysis found, 150 million to 200 million T cells yielded around 110 million unique TCR beta sequences. Overall study results and limits: In a later analysis, HLA-associated TCR beta chains were more clonally expanded than equally common others. A prior analysis recorded that most TCR beta V segments were productive about 87% or about 30% of the time. Presence/absence analyses assumed roughly uniform sequencing depth across donors, which may not hold.

Both 60 Vbeta primers and 13 Jbeta primers went into the PCR. Libraries were prepared by immunoSEQ multiplex PCR; TCRdb keeps only in-frame clonotypes and omits some of them. The sample holds fewer than 100,000 clones, around three quarters seen once. Of note for this clone: What it binds is not known.

This CDR3 is 14 amino acids long. The germline V gene encodes CDR1 SGHTA and CDR2 FQGNSA. The ends were cut back, 7 bases at V and 3 bases at J, with 13 bases in the middle. The clonotype was recovered from a male donor in good health and CMV-seronegative. This sequence joins TRBV7-2 and TRBJ1-3; D ambiguous. Input material: PBMCs. The CDR3 reads CASNLPGSGNTIYF. The CDR3 DNA is TGTGCCAGCAACCTTCCGGGAAGTGGAAACACCATATATTTT.